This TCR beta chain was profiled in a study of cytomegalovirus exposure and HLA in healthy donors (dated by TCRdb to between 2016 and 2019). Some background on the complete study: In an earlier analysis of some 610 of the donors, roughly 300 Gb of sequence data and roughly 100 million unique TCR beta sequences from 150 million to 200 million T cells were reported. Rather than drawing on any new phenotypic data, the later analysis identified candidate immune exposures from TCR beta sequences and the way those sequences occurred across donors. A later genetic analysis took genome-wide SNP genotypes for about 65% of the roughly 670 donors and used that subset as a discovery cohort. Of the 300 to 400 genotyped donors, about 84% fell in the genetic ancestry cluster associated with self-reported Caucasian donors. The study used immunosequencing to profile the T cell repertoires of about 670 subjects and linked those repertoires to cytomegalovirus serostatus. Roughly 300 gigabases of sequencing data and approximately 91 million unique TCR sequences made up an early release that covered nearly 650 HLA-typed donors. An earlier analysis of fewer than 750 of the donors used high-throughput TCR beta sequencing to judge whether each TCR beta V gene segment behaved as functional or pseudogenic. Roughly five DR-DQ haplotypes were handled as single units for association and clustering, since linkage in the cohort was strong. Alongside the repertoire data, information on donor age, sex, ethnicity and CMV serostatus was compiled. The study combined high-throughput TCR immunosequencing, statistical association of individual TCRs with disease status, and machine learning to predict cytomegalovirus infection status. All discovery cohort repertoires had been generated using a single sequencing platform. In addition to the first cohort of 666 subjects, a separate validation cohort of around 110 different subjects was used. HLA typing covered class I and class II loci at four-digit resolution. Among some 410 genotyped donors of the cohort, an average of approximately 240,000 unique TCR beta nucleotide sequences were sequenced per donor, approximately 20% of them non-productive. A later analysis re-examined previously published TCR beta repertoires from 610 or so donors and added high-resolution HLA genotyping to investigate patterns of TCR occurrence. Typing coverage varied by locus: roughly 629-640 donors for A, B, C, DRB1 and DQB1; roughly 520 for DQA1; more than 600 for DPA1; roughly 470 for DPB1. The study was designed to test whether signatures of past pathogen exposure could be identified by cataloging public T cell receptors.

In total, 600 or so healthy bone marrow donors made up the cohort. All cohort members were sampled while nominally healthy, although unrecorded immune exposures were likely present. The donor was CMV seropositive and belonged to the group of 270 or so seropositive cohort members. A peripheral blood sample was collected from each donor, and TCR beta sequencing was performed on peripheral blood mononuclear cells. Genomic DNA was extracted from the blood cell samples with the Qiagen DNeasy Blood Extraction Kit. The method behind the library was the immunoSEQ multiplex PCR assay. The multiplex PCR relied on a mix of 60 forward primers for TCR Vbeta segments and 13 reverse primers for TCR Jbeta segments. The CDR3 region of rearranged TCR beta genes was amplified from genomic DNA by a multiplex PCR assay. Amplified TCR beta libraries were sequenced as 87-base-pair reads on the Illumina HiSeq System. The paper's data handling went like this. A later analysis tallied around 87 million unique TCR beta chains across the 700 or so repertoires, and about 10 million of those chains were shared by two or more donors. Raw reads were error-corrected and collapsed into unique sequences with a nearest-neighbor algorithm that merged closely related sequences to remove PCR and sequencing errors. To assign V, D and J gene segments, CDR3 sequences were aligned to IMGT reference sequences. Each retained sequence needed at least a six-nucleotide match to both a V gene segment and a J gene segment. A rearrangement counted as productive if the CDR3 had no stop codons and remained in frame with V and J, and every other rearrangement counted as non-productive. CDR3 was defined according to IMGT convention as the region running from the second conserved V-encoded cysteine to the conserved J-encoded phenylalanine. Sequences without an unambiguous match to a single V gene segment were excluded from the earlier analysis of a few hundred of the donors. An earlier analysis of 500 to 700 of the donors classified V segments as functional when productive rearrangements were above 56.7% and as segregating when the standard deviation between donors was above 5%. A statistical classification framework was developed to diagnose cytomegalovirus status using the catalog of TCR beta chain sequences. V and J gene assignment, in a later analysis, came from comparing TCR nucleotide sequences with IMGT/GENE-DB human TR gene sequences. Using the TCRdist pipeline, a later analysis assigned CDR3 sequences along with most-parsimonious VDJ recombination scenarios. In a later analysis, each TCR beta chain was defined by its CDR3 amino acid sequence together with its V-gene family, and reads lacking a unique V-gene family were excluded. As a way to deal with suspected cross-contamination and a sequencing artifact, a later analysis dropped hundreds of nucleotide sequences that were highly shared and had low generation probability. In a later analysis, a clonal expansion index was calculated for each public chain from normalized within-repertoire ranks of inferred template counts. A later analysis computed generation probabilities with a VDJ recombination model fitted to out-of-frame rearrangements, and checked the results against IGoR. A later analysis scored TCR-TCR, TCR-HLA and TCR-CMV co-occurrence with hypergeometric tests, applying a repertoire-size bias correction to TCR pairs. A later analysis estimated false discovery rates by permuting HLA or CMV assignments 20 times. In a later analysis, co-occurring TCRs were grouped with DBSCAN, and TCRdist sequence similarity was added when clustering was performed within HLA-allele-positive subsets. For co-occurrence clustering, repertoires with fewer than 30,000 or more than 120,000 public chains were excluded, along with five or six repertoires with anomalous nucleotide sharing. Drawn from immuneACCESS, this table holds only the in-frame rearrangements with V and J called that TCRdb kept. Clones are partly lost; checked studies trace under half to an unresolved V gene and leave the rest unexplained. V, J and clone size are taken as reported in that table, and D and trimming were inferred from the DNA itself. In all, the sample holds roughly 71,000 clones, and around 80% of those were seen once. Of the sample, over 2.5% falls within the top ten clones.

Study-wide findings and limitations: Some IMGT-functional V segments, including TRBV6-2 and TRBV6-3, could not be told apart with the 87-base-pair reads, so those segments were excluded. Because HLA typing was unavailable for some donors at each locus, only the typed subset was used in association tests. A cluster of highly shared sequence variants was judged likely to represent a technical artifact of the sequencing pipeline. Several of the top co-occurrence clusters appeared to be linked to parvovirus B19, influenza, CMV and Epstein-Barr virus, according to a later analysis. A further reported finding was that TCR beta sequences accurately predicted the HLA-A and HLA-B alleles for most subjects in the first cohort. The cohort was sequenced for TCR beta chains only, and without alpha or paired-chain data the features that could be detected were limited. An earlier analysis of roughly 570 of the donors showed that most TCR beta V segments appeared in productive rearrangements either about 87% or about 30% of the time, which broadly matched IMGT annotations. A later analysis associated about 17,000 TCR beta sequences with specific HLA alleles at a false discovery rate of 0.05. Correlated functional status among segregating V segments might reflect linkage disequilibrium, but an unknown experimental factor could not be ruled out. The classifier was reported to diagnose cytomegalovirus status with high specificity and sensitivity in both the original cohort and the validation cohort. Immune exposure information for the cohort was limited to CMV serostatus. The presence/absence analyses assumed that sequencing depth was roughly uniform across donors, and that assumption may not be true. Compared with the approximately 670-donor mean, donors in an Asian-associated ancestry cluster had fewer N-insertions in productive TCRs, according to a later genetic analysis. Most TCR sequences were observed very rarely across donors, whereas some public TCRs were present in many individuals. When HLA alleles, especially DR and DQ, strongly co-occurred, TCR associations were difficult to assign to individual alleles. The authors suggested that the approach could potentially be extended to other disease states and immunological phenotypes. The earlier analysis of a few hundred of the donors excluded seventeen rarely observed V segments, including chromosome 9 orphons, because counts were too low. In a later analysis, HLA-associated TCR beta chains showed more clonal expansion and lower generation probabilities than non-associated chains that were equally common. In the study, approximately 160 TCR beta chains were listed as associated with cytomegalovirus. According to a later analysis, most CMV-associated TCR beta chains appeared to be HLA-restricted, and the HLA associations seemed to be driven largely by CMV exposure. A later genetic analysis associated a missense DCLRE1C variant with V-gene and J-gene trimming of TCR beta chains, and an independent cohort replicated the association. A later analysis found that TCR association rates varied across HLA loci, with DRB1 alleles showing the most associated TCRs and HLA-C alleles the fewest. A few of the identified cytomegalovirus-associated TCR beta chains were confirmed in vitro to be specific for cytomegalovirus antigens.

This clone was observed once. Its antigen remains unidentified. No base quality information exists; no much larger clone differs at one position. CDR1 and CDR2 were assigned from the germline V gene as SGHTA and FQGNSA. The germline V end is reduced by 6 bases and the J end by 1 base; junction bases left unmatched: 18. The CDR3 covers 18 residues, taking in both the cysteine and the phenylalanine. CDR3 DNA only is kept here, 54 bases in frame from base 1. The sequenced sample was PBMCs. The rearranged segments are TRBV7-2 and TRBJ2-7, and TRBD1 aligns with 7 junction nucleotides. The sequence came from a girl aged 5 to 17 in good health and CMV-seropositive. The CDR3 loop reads CASSKIDRVFGPSYEQYF. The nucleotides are TGTGCCAGCAGTAAAATAGACAGGGTTTTTGGCCCATCCTACGAGCAGTACTTC.